This T cell receptor (beta chain) comes out of a study of cytomegalovirus exposure and HLA in healthy donors. Study-wide points: A few of the chains that were CMV-associated were confirmed in vitro to be specific for CMV antigens.

Vbeta (60) and Jbeta (13) primers were used in the PCR. The assay was immunoSEQ multiplex PCR, and TCRdb's table has in-frame clones only and misses some. The sample lists about 200,000 clones, 85% occurring once. Notes on this clone: Its matching antigen is unknown.

The CDR3 totals 17 residues. This TCR derives from a woman between 45 and 60 years old in good health and CMV-seronegative. The gene calls are TRBV21-1 and TRBJ2-3; the table's TRBD2 call for D was not verified on the DNA. TRBV21-1 is a pseudogene. Sequenced sample: PBMCs. The CDR3 is CASSPRPGEVDTDTQYF. Here the CDR3 DNA reads TGTGCCAGCAGCCCGCGACCCGGGGAGGTAGATACAGATACGCAGTATTTT.